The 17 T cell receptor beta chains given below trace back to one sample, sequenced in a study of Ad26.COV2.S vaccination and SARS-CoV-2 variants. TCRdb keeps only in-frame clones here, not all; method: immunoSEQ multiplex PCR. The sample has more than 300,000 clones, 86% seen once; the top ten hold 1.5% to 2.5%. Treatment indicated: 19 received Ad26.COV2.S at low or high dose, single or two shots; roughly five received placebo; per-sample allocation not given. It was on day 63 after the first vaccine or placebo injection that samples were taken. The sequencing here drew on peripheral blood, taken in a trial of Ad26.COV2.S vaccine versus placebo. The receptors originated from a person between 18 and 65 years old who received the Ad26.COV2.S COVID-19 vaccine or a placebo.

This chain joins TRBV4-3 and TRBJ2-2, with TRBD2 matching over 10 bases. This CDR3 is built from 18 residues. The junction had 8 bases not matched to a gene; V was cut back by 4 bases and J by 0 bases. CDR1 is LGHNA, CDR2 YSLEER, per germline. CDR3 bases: TGCGCCAGCAGCCGCGGGGCTAGCGGGGGCCCGAACACCGGGGAGCTGTTTTTT. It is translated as CASSRGASGGPNTGELFF.

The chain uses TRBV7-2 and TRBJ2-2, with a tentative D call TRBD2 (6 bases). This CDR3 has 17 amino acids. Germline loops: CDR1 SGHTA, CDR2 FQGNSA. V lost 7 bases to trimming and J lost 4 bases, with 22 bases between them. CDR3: CASTPDQRPTSTGELFF. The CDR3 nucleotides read TGTGCCAGCACCCCAGACCAAAGGCCGACTAGCACCGGGGAGCTGTTTTTT.

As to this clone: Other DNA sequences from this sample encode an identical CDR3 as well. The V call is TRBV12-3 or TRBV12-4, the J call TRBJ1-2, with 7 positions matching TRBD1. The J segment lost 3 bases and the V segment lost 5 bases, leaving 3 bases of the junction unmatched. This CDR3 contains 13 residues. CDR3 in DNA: TGTGCCAGCAGTCCACAGGGGTACTATGGCTACACCTTC. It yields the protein CASSPQGYYGYTF.

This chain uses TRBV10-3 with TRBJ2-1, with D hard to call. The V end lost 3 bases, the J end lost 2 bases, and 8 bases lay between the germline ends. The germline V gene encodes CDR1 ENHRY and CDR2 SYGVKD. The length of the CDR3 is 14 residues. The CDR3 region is CAISEVAAYNEQFF. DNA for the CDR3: TGTGCCATCAGTGAAGTGGCGGCCTACAATGAGCAGTTCTTC.

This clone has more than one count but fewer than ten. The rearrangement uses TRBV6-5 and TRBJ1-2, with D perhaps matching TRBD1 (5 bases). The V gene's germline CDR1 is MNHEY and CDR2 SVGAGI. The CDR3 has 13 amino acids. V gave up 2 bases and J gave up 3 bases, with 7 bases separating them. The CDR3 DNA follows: TGTGCCAGCAGTTACGACAGATACTATGGCTACACCTTC. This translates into CASSYDRYYGYTF.

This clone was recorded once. This CDR3 reads CATSRDQWANEQFF. The CDR3 coding sequence is TGTGCCACCAGCAGAGATCAATGGGCCAATGAGCAGTTCTTC. The J gene is TRBJ2-1, the V gene TRBV15; D uncertain. The CDR3 has 14 residues. The germline CDR1 and CDR2 sequences are LNHNV and YYDKDF (reference sequence). V was shortened by 0 bases and J by 6 bases, with 9 bases between the two germline ends.

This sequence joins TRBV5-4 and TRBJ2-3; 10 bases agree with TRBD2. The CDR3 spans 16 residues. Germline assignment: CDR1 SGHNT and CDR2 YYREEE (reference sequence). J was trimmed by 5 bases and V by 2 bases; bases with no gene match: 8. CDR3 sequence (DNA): TGTGCCAGCAGCTTAAAAAGCGGGGGGGCCTTAGATACGCAGTATTTT. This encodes CASSLKSGGALDTQYF.

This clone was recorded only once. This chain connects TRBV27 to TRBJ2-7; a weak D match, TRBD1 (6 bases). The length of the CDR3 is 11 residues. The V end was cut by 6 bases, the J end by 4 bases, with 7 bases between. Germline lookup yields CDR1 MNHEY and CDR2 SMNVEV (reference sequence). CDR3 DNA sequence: TGTGCCAGCAGGGGACATTACGAGCAGTACTTC. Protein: CASRGHYEQYF.

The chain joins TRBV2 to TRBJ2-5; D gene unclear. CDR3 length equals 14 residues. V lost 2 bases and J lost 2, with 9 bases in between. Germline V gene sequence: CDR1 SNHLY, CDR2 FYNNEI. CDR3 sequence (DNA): TGTGCCAGCAGTGAACGGTCAGAACAAGAGACCCAGTACTTC. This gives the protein CASSERSEQETQYF.

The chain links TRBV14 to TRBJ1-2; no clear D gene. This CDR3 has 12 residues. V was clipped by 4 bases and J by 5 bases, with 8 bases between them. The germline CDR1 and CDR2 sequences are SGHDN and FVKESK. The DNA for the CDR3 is TGTGCCAGCAGCCGGGGATTTTATGGCTACACCTTC. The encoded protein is CASSRGFYGYTF.

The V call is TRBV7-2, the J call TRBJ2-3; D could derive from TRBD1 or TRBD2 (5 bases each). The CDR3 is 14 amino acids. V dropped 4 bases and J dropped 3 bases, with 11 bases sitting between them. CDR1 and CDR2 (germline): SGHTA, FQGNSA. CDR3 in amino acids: CASSSGPGTDTQYF. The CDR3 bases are TGTGCCAGCAGCTCGGGACCCGGGACAGATACGCAGTATTTT.

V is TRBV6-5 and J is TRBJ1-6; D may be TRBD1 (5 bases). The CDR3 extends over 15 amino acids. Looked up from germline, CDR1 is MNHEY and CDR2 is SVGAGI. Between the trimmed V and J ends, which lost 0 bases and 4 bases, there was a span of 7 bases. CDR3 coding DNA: TGTGCCAGCAGTTACTCACAGGCGTATAATTCACCCCTCCACTTT. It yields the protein CASSYSQAYNSPLHF.

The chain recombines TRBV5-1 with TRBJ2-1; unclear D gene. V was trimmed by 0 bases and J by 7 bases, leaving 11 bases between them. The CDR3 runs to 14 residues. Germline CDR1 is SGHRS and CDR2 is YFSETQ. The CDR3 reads CASSLEARVNEQFF. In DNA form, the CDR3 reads TGCGCCAGCAGCTTGGAGGCTAGGGTGAATGAGCAGTTCTTC.

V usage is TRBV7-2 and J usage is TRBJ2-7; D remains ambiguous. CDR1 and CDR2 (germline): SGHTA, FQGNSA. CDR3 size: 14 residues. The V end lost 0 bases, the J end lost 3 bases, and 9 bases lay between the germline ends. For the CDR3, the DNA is TGTGCCAGCAGCTTAGCGCTGGGTTTCTACGAGCAGTACTTC. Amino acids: CASSLALGFYEQYF.

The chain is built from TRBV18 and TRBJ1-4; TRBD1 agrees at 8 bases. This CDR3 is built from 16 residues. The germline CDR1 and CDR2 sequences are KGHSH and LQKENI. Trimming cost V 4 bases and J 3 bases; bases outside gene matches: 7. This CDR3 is CASSLTQGAPNEKLFF. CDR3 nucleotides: TGTGCCAGCTCACTAACTCAGGGGGCGCCTAATGAAAAACTGTTTTTT. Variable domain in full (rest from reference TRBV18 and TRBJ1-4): NAGVMQNPRHLVRRRGQEARLRCSPMKGHSHVYWYRQLPEEGLKFMVYLQKENIIDESGMPKERFSAEFPKEGPSILRIQQVVRGDSAAYFCASSLTQGAPNEKLFFGSGTQLSVL.

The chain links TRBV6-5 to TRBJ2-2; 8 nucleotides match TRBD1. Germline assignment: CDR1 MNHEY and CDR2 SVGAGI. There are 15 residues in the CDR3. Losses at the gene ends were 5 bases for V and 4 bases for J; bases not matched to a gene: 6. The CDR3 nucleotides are TGTGCCAGCAGTACCCGGACAGGGAGCACCGGGGAGCTGTTTTTT. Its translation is CASSTRTGSTGELFF.

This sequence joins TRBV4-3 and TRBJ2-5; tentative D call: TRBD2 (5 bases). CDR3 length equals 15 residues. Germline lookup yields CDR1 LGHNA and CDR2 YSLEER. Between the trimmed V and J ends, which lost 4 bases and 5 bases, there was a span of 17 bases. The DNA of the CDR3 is TGCGCCAGCAGCCGTCTGGCGGCGGGCCGGGAGACCCAGTACTTC. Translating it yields CASSRLAAGRETQYF.